This TCR beta chain was documented in a study of molecular identifiers for immune sequencing clone quantification. Study-wide results and limits: Among effectors, clones above 20 RNA copies held over 98% of molecules; among naive cells, under 1%.

About this clonotype itself: Its antigen is still unknown.

TCRdb ran MiXCR on the PCR reads and lists one entry per CDR3 protein. The sample has 460,000 or so distinct CDR3 sequences, around 23% seen once. This TCR came from a human donor in good health. Some libraries in this study had Jurkat cell RNA spiked in. The sample taken for sequencing was naive CD8+ T cells from blood, with Jurkat cell RNA spiked in. As for subset: FACS-sorted CD8+CD4-CCR7+CD45RA+ naive T cells.

In DNA form, the CDR3 reads TGTGCCAGCACCTCCCGGGCGTGGGGGAGCTCCTATAATTCACCCCTCCACTTT. Residues: CASTSRAWGSSYNSPLHF. The gene calls are TRBV6-5 and TRBJ1-6, with a possible D match to TRBD1 (5 bases). The V gene's germline CDR1 is MNHEY and CDR2 SVGAGI. V was cut by 7 bases and J by 0 bases, with 19 bases left in between. The CDR3 spans 18 residues.